This T cell receptor beta chain originates from a study of shared T cell receptors in the human thymus. CDR1 is LGHNA, CDR2 YSLEER, per germline. Trimming stripped 5 bases from V and 0 bases from J, with 10 bases between. The CDR3 has 14 residues. Only in-frame clones appear in the TCRdb table, and some are missing; sequencing was by immunoSEQ multiplex PCR. In the table there are some 400,000 clones, more than 85% of which are singletons. The clonotype was recovered from a human donor. Sample: thymocytes. The chain couples TRBV4-3 to TRBJ2-5; D not resolved. The CDR3 is CASSDPLDQETQYF. DNA of the CDR3: TGCGCCAGCAGCGACCCCTTGGACCAAGAGACCCAGTACTTC.